Following are 23 T cell receptor beta chains from one sample sequenced in a study of T-cell memory formation after mild COVID-19. TCRdb analysed the 5' RACE reads with MiXCR anew, one entry per CDR3 protein. The table shows a few hundred thousand distinct CDR3 sequences, with roughly 16% occurring only once. Input material: PBMCs or a T cell subset sorted from them (not recorded which). The receptors were sampled from a young man who had mild COVID-19 (a few samples of this study predate the infection). Cell type and time point are not known.

This clonotype has a handful of counts. The chain joins TRBV12-3 or TRBV12-4 to TRBJ1-2; D possibly corresponds to TRBD1 (5 bases). V lost 5 bases to trimming and J lost 6 bases, with 16 bases between them. This CDR3 region has 14 residues. The CDR3 sequence is CASSRTYQGHGYTF. The CDR3 nucleotides are TGTGCCAGCAGTCGGACCTACCAGGGTCATGGCTACACCTTC.

The table lists this clonotype with a few counts. This rearrangement joins TRBV12-3 or TRBV12-4 to TRBJ1-5, with D possibly being TRBD1 (6 bases). The ends were cut back, 6 bases at V and 7 bases at J, with 13 bases in the middle. The CDR3 consists of 13 residues. For the CDR3, the DNA is TGTGCCAGCAGCCGGGACACATACCAGCCCCAGCATTTT. It translates to CASSRDTYQPQHF.

This clonotype was counted only a few times. The chain is built from TRBV7-6 and TRBJ2-2; D perhaps matches TRBD1 (6 bases). Germline assignment: CDR1 SGHVS and CDR2 FNYEAQ. The V and J ends lost 5 bases and 7 bases respectively, with 14 bases between them. The CDR3 runs to 14 residues. CDR3 in amino acids: CASSLRTEDGELFF. The DNA for the CDR3 is TGTGCCAGCAGCCTCCGGACAGAGGACGGGGAGCTGTTTTTT.

The chain uses TRBV7-8 and TRBJ1-5; D might be TRBD1 (5 bases). V was cut by 3 bases and J by 4 bases, with 10 bases left in between. CDR3 length equals 14 residues. Per the germline V gene, CDR1 is SGHVS and CDR2 is FQNEAQ. The CDR3 coding sequence is TGTGCCAGCAGCTTCGGGGACGGTAATCAGCCCCAGCATTTT. Protein sequence: CASSFGDGNQPQHF.

In its sample, this clonotype was seen a few times. V usage is TRBV7-2 and J usage is TRBJ2-5; 8 bases map to TRBD1. The trim removed 4 bases at V and 3 bases at J, leaving 4 bases unmatched. The CDR3 contains 14 residues. Looked up from germline, CDR1 is SGHTA and CDR2 is FQGNSA. CDR3 bases: TGTGCCAGCAGCTCGGGACAGGTTAAAGAGACCCAGTACTTC. It yields the protein CASSSGQVKETQYF.

The chain has TRBV19 and TRBJ2-2, with TRBD1 as a possible D gene (5 bases). CDR3 length: 15 amino acids. V was shortened by 11 bases and J by 3 bases, with 19 bases between the two germline ends. CDR1 is LNHDA and CDR2 is SQIVND in the germline V gene (reference sequence). CDR3 in amino acids: CAGQTVALHTGELFF. Here the CDR3 DNA reads TGTGCCGGCCAGACAGTGGCCCTTCACACCGGGGAGCTGTTTTTT.

J is TRBJ1-1 and V is TRBV29-1, with no clear D. The V gene lost 3 bases and the J gene lost 1 base, with 9 bases spanning the gap. CDR1 SQVTM and CDR2 ANQGSEA come from the germline V gene. The CDR3 loop spans 13 amino acids. CDR3 region: CSVDGIGNTEAFF. The CDR3, as DNA: TGCAGCGTTGATGGGATAGGGAACACTGAAGCTTTCTTT.

The chain is built from TRBV6-1 and TRBJ1-2, with D unresolved. CDR1 is MNHNS and CDR2 is SASEGT in the germline V gene. Trimming stripped 1 base from V and 4 bases from J, with 10 bases between. The CDR3 contains 14 residues. The CDR3 nucleotides are TGTGCCAGCAGTGAAGTACCGTTTCGCTATGGCTACACCTTC. It codes for CASSEVPFRYGYTF.

This clonotype was observed a few times. The chain links TRBV20-1 to TRBJ2-3; 8 bases line up with TRBD2. Germline CDR1 is DFQATT and CDR2 is SNEGSKA (reference sequence). The junction had 9 bases not matched to a gene; V was cut back by 7 bases and J by 0 bases. The CDR3 is made up of 15 amino acids. The CDR3 nucleotides are TGCAGTGTCAGTCGTCCGGGGGGGAGCACAGATACGCAGTATTTT. Translated, it gives CSVSRPGGSTDTQYF.

The V and J genes are TRBV28 and TRBJ1-2, with D unclear. Between the trimmed V and J ends, which lost 6 bases and 8 bases, there was a span of 28 bases. CDR1 is MDHEN and CDR2 is SYDVKM in the germline V gene. This CDR3 has 17 amino acids. The CDR3 reads CASRLALEGGELGGYTF. CDR3 in DNA: TGTGCCAGCAGGCTGGCTTTGGAGGGAGGTGAATTAGGCGGCTACACCTTC.

The chain links TRBV5-1 to TRBJ1-5; D is undetermined. The CDR3 totals 15 residues. The germline V gene has CDR1 SGHRS and CDR2 YFSETQ. The V end was cut by 2 bases, the J end by 2 bases, with 11 bases between. The CDR3 DNA reads TGCGCCAGCAGCTTTAGAGGAGGAGGCAATCAGCCCCAGCATTTT. Translating gives CASSFRGGGNQPQHF.

This clonotype turned up a few times. The J gene is TRBJ2-3, the V gene TRBV9; perhaps TRBD2 as D (6 bases). The CDR3 length is 18 residues. Germline V gene lookup returns CDR1 SGDLS and CDR2 YYNGEE. V was shortened by 0 bases and J by 2 bases, with 19 bases between the two germline ends. For the CDR3, the DNA is TGTGCCAGCAGCGTAGGCGGCCCCGGGGGAGCAAACACAGATACGCAGTATTTT. Its protein is CASSVGGPGGANTDTQYF.

This chain connects TRBV27 to TRBJ2-7; the D gene could be TRBD1 or TRBD2 (6 bases each). Germline-derived CDR1 and CDR2 are MNHEY and SMNVEV (reference sequence). The CDR3 spans 14 residues. V was trimmed by 2 bases and J by 7 bases, leaving 15 bases between them. CDR3 protein: CASSLLPGAGEQYF. The CDR3, as DNA: TGTGCCAGCAGTTTACTACCGGGGGCGGGAGAGCAGTACTTC.

There are a few counts of this clonotype. V is TRBV3-1 and J is TRBJ1-2; D is ambiguous. V lost 4 bases and J 8 bases, leaving 14 bases between the germline ends. The germline V gene encodes CDR1 LGHDT and CDR2 YNNKEL (reference sequence). The CDR3 sequence is 13 residues long. CDR3 region: CASSPRDFGGYTF. The CDR3 DNA is TGTGCCAGCAGCCCCCGGGATTTCGGAGGCTACACCTTC. The variable domain in full, completed from reference TRBV3-1 and TRBJ1-2, reads DTAVSQTPKYLVTQMGNDKSIKCEQNLGHDTMYWYKQDSKKFLKIMFSYNNKELIINETVPNRFSPKSPDKAHLNLHINSLELGDSAVYFCASSPRDFGGYTFGSGTRLTVV.

The chain has TRBV2 and TRBJ1-6, with a tentative D call TRBD1 (5 bases). V gave up 6 bases and J gave up 5 bases, with 11 bases separating them. The CDR3 runs 14 residues. The germline CDR1 and CDR2 sequences are SNHLY and FYNNEI. The CDR3 loop is CASRGPGDNSPLHF. In DNA form, the CDR3 reads TGTGCCAGCAGGGGACCTGGAGATAATTCACCCCTCCACTTT.

This chain links TRBV5-4 with TRBJ1-1; D possibly corresponds to TRBD1 (6 bases). The V gene's germline CDR1 is SGHNT and CDR2 YYREEE (reference sequence). The CDR3 runs 14 residues. The V and J ends lost 1 base and 4 bases respectively, with 11 bases between them. The CDR3 DNA sequence: TGTGCCAGCAGCTTGTTGGGGGCGGGCACTGAAGCTTTCTTT. This sequence encodes CASSLLGAGTEAFF.

The rearrangement uses TRBV29-1 and TRBJ1-3; D possibly corresponds to TRBD1 (6 bases). In germline, CDR1 is SQVTM, CDR2 ANQGSEA. The CDR3 consists of 13 residues. Trimming cost V 6 bases and J 4 bases, with 13 bases left between them. DNA for the CDR3: TGCAGCGTGACAGGCAGGTCAGGAAACACCATATATTTT. It is translated as CSVTGRSGNTIYF.

This clonotype has only a few counts. This chain connects TRBV12-3 or TRBV12-4 to TRBJ1-3; D remains ambiguous. Trimming removed 2 bases at V and 4 bases at J, with 9 bases between. The CDR3 spans 14 residues. This CDR3 reads CASSLWARGNTIYF. CDR3 DNA sequence: TGTGCCAGCAGTTTATGGGCGAGGGGAAACACCATATATTTT.

The chain's CDR3 is CSCIAAYEQYF. The CDR3 DNA reads as TGCAGCTGTATAGCCGCCTACGAGCAGTACTTC. J is TRBJ2-7 and V is TRBV29-1; D is unclear. The germline V gene encodes CDR1 SQVTM and CDR2 ANQGSEA. This CDR3 comprises 11 residues. With 8 bases removed from V and 2 bases from J, the gap between germline ends came to 10 bases.

This clonotype occurred many times. This chain uses TRBV3-1 with TRBJ2-5; TRBD1 agrees at 9 bases. V was clipped by 4 bases and J by 1 base; unmatched bases: 4. The germline CDR1 and CDR2 sequences are LGHDT and YNNKEL (reference sequence). This CDR3 spans 15 amino acids. CDR3 in DNA: TGTGCCAGCAGCCTCGGACAGGGGCCCCAAGAGACCCAGTACTTC. It translates to CASSLGQGPQETQYF.

The chain is built from TRBV4-2 and TRBJ2-7; TRBD1 agrees at 7 bases. Trimming at V came to 0 bases and at J to 2 bases, leaving 4 bases not matched to a gene. The CDR3 covers 15 residues. The germline V gene encodes CDR1 LGHNA and CDR2 YNFKEQ. In DNA, the CDR3 is TGTGCCAGCAGCCAAGAGGAGCAGGGGGCCTACGAGCAGTACTTC. It encodes CASSQEEQGAYEQYF.

CDR3 coding DNA: TGCGCCAGCAGCCAAGAATTGGGGGGGGGCTTCCAAGAGACCCAGTACTTC. Amino acid sequence: CASSQELGGGFQETQYF. The chain links TRBV4-1 to TRBJ2-5, with D perhaps matching TRBD2 (7 bases). Trimming removed 0 bases from V and 1 base from J, with 15 bases in between. The CDR3 consists of 17 residues. CDR1 is MGHRA, CDR2 YSYEKL, per germline.

This clonotype was observed many times. CDR3 coding DNA: TGTGCCAGCAGCCTAAGAGGGAGCACAGATACGCAGTATTTT. Translating gives CASSLRGSTDTQYF. This rearrangement joins TRBV7-2 to TRBJ2-3; D might be TRBD2 (5 bases). Deletions cut 5 bases from V and 0 bases from J, with 9 bases between. The CDR3 is made up of 14 amino acids. The germline V gene encodes CDR1 SGHTA and CDR2 FQGNSA.